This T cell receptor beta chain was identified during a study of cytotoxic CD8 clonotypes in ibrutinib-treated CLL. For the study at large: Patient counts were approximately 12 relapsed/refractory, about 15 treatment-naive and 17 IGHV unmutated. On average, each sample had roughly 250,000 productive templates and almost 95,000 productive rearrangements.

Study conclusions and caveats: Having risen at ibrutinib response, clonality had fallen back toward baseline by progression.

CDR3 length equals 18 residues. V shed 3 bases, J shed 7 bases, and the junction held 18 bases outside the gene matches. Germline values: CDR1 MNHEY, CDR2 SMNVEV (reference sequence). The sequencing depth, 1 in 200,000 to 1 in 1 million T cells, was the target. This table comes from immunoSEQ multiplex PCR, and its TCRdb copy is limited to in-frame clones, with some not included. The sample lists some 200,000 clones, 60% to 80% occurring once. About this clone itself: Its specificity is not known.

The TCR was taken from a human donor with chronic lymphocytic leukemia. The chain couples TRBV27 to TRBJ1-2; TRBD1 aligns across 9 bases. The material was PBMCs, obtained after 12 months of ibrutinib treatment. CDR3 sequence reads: CASSFAPGQGGFDGGYTF. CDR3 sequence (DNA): TGTGCCAGCAGTTTTGCTCCGGGACAGGGAGGGTTCGACGGTGGCTACACCTTC.